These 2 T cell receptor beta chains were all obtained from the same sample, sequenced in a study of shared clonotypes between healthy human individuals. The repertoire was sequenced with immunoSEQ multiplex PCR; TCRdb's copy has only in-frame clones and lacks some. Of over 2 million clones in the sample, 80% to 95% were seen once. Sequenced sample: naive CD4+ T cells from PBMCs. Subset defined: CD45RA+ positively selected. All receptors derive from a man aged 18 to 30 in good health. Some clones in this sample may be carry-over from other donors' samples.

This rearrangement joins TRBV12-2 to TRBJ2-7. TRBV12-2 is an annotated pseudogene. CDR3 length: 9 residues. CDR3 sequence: CARVAEQYF. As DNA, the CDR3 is TGTGCAAGGGTCGCCGAGCAGTACTTC.

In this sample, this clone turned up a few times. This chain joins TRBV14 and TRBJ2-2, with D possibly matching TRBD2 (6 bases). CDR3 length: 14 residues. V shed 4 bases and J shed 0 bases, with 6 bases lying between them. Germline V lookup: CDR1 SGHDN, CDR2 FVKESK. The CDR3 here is CASSRGANTGELFF. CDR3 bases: TGTGCCAGCAGCCGGGGGGCGAACACCGGGGAGCTGTTTTTT.